These 28 T cell receptor beta chains originate from one sample sequenced in a study of CD8 T cells in ankylosing spondylitis. MiXCR, applied by TCRdb to the 5' RACE reads, yields one record per CDR3 protein. The sample records 350,000 or so distinct CDR3 sequences, around a tenth being singletons. The sample consisted of blood, either unsorted or a sorted T cell fraction (not recorded which). The source is a female donor with ankylosing spondylitis or in good health (not recorded which).

This clonotype showed up many times. V and J are TRBV12-3 or TRBV12-4 and TRBJ2-2; TRBD1 matches at 7 bases. The CDR3 length is 14 residues. The V and J ends lost 6 bases and 4 bases, in that order; junction bases with no gene match: 5. DNA of the CDR3: TGTGCCAGCAGGAAAACAGGGGTCACCGGGGAGCTGTTTTTT. Amino acid sequence: CASRKTGVTGELFF.

This clonotype has a handful of counts. This chain uses TRBV11-2 with TRBJ2-7; 7 positions match TRBD1. Per the germline V gene, CDR1 is SGHAT and CDR2 is FQNNGV. V lost 5 bases and J lost 6; bases outside the gene matches: 10. CDR3 size: 14 residues. The CDR3 loop is CASSARQGWGEQYF. Here the CDR3 DNA reads TGTGCCAGCAGCGCCCGACAGGGATGGGGCGAGCAGTACTTC. The variable domain in full, completed from reference TRBV11-2 and TRBJ2-7, reads EAGVAQSPRYKIIEKRQSVAFWCNPISGHATLYWYQQILGQGPKLLIQFQNNGVVDDSQLPKDRFSAERLKGVDSTLKIQPAKLEDSAVYLCASSARQGWGEQYFGPGTRLTVT.

V is TRBV7-6 and J is TRBJ1-3; D may be TRBD1 (5 bases). The V and J ends lost 0 bases and 2 bases respectively, with 14 bases between them. The CDR3 contains 17 residues. Germline CDR1 and CDR2: SGHVS and FNYEAQ. The CDR3 nucleotides are TGTGCCAGCAGCTTAGCCGGGGCCTTTTCCACTGGAAACACCATATATTTT. This encodes CASSLAGAFSTGNTIYF.

This clonotype occurred many times. V usage is TRBV7-2 and J usage is TRBJ2-2, with D perhaps matching TRBD2 (5 bases). The ends were cut back, 5 bases at V and 0 bases at J, with 7 bases in the middle. Germline lookup yields CDR1 SGHTA and CDR2 FQGNSA. CDR3 length: 14 amino acids. This CDR3 is CASSVLANTGELFF. In nucleotides, the CDR3 is TGTGCCAGCAGCGTACTAGCGAACACCGGGGAGCTGTTTTTT.

This clonotype was seen a few times. CDR3: CSVEASSRTQYF. The CDR3 region has the DNA TGCAGCGTTGAAGCTAGCTCACGCACGCAGTATTTT. The J gene is TRBJ2-3, the V gene TRBV29-1; tentative D call: TRBD2 (5 bases). In germline, CDR1 is SQVTM, CDR2 ANQGSEA. Trimming shortened V by 1 base and J by 9 bases, and 11 bases separated the two germline ends. The CDR3 extends over 12 amino acids.

This clonotype has at least ten counts. The chain recombines TRBV18 with TRBJ2-3; D is unresolved. Germline CDR1 reads KGHSH; CDR2 reads LQKENI. Trimming left V 3 bases short and J 0 bases short, with 4 bases between. This CDR3 has 13 amino acids. This chain's CDR3 is CASSPLSTDTQYF. CDR3 bases: TGTGCCAGCTCACCTCTAAGCACAGATACGCAGTATTTT.

This clonotype was detected ten times or more. At one end the junction does not follow the germline gene, possibly because of a read error. For the CDR3, the DNA is TGTGCCAGCAGCTTAGCAGGGGGTGAGCAGTTCTTC. It is translated as CASSLAGGEQFF. This sequence joins TRBV5-1 and TRBJ2-1; TRBD1 aligns across 7 bases. Germline V gene lookup returns CDR1 SGHRS and CDR2 YFSETQ. This CDR3 contains 12 residues.

This clonotype was counted at least ten times. The V call is TRBV7-2, the J call TRBJ2-1, with TRBD1 matching over 9 bases. This CDR3 has 15 amino acids. V shed 5 bases and J 7 bases; nucleotides not matched to a gene: 9. Germline V gene sequence: CDR1 SGHTA, CDR2 FQGNSA. CDR3 nucleotides: TGTGCCAGCAGCAATCCCGGGACAGGGTTAAATGAGCAGTTCTTC. Translating it yields CASSNPGTGLNEQFF.

The J gene is TRBJ2-1, the V gene TRBV27, with D perhaps being TRBD1 or TRBD2 (5 bases each). The germline gives CDR1 MNHEY, CDR2 SMNVEV (reference sequence). V was pared by 2 bases and J by 10 bases, with 18 bases between. The CDR3 runs 15 residues. CDR3 residues: CASSLAGAPPVEQFF. The CDR3 nucleotides are TGTGCCAGCAGTTTAGCCGGGGCCCCACCCGTGGAGCAGTTCTTC.

This clonotype was recorded many times. V and J are TRBV9 and TRBJ2-1; possibly TRBD1 for D (5 bases). Germline CDR1 is SGDLS and CDR2 is YYNGEE. The CDR3 has 14 residues. V was cut by 0 bases and J by 8 bases, with 12 bases left in between. CDR3 sequence: CASSVGGRAHEQFF. The CDR3 DNA reads TGTGCCAGCAGCGTAGGCGGCAGGGCCCATGAGCAGTTCTTC.

Many counts were recorded for this clonotype. The chain has TRBV7-2 and TRBJ1-5; D is unclear. Germline V CDR1 and CDR2: SGHTA, FQGNSA. This CDR3 has 17 residues. Trimming shortened V by 1 base and J by 7 bases, and 20 bases separated the two germline ends. In DNA form, the CDR3 reads TGTGCCAGCAGCTTAGGAATTCGAGGGTCGAGAAGACAGCCCCAGCATTTT. Protein: CASSLGIRGSRRQPQHF.

In this sample, this clonotype turned up many times. The rearrangement links TRBV7-2 to TRBJ2-7; 10 positions match TRBD1. The J segment lost 2 bases and the V segment lost 10 bases, leaving 2 bases of the junction unmatched. Germline V gene lookup returns CDR1 SGHTA and CDR2 FQGNSA. CDR3 length: 12 residues. The CDR3 DNA is TGTGCCATTGGACAGGGGGCCTACGAGCAGTACTTC. Amino acids: CAIGQGAYEQYF. The variable domain in full, completed from reference TRBV7-2 and TRBJ2-7, reads GAGVSQSPSNKVTEKGKDVELRCDPISGHTALYWYRQSLGQGLEFLIYFQGNSAPDKSGLPSDRFSAERTGGSVSTLTIQRTQQEDSAVYLCAIGQGAYEQYFGPGTRLTVT.

This clonotype has just a few counts. This sequence joins TRBV28 and TRBJ1-5; D is ambiguous. Germline CDR1 and CDR2: MDHEN and SYDVKM. This CDR3 has 18 residues. The V end was cut by 1 base, the J end by 2 bases, with 18 bases between. CDR3 amino acids: CASSLFSLGIGGNQPQHF. In DNA, the CDR3 is TGTGCCAGCAGTTTATTCAGTCTGGGGATCGGCGGCAATCAGCCCCAGCATTTT.

This clonotype was observed many times. This rearrangement joins TRBV5-6 to TRBJ2-5; 12 nucleotides line up with TRBD1. The CDR3 spans 14 residues. V was clipped by 4 bases and J by 5 bases; unmatched bases: 3. Per germline, CDR1 SGHDT and CDR2 YYEEEE. This chain's CDR3 is CASSGTGGYETQYF. The DNA for the CDR3 is TGTGCCAGCAGCGGGACAGGGGGCTACGAGACCCAGTACTTC.

This clonotype was seen more than once but under ten times. The chain combines TRBV2 with TRBJ2-7; weak D call: TRBD2 (5 bases). The CDR3 contains 11 residues. Germline V gene sequence: CDR1 SNHLY, CDR2 FYNNEI. Trimming cost V 6 bases and J 6 bases, with 9 bases left between them. The CDR3 region is CASRLGSEQYF. Written as DNA, the CDR3 is TGTGCCAGCAGATTGGGGAGCGAGCAGTACTTC. The full variable domain, its missing parts supplied by reference TRBV2 and TRBJ2-7, is EPEVTQTPSHQVTQMGQEVILRCVPISNHLYFYWYRQILGQKVEFLVSFYNNEISEKSEIFDDQFSVERPDGSNFTLKIRSTKLEDSAMYFCASRLGSEQYFGPGTRLTVT.

The chain recombines TRBV11-2 with TRBJ1-6; possible D gene TRBD1, 5 bases. Germline V gives CDR1 SGHAT, CDR2 FQNNGV. V was cut by 0 bases and J by 10 bases, with 13 bases left in between. The CDR3 contains 15 residues. The CDR3 loop reads CASSLDQGARSPLHF. The CDR3 nucleotides read TGTGCCAGCAGCTTAGATCAAGGGGCCCGCTCACCCCTCCACTTT.

This clonotype was seen at least ten times. The V call is TRBV29-1, the J call TRBJ1-1; D is perhaps TRBD1 (5 bases). The ends were cut back, 3 bases at V and 8 bases at J, with 13 bases in the middle. The CDR3 contains 12 residues. The V gene's germline CDR1 is SQVTM and CDR2 ANQGSEA. The CDR3 DNA sequence: TGCAGCGTTGAGGGGGGAGGAGGGGAAGCTTTCTTT. Encoded protein: CSVEGGGGEAFF.

This clonotype was picked up many times. This sequence joins TRBV20-1 and TRBJ2-1, with TRBD2 matching over 8 bases. With 7 bases clipped from V and 2 bases from J, the junction kept 7 bases outside the gene matches. The CDR3 covers 14 residues. The germline CDR1 and CDR2 sequences are DFQATT and SNEGSKA (reference sequence). CDR3 sequence reads: CSGVGAGAYNEQFF. CDR3 nucleotides: TGCAGTGGAGTGGGAGCGGGAGCCTACAATGAGCAGTTCTTC.

About this clonotype itself: A read error may explain this, as a much larger clone is one base away. This chain links TRBV6-9 with TRBJ2-1, with 9 bases fitting TRBD1. The CDR3 extends over 15 amino acids. Germline-derived CDR1 and CDR2 are MNHGY and SVAAGI. The CDR3 DNA sequence: TGTGACAGCAGAAAGACAGGGGGAGCCTACAATGAGCAGTTCTTC. Its protein is CDSRKTGGAYNEQFF.

This clonotype was recorded many times. This chain links TRBV5-8 with TRBJ2-1; 9 bases line up with TRBD1. Losses at the gene ends were 5 bases for V and 6 bases for J; bases not matched to a gene: 9. Germline V gene data show CDR1 as SGHTS and CDR2 as YDEGEE. This CDR3 comprises 15 residues. The DNA of the CDR3 is TGTGCCAGCAGAATCCGGGACAGGGATCGCAATGAGCAGTTCTTC. Amino acid sequence: CASRIRDRDRNEQFF.

As to this clonotype: This may arise from a read error, as a much more abundant clone is one base away. J is TRBJ1-1 and V is TRBV6-5; D gene ambiguous. Germline lookup yields CDR1 MNHEY and CDR2 SVGAGI. The CDR3 consists of 14 residues. CDR3 sequence reads: CASCYSADNTEAFF. CDR3 DNA sequence: TGTGCCAGCTGTTACTCGGCAGACAACACTGAAGCTTTCTTT.

V usage is TRBV10-3 and J usage is TRBJ2-5, with D unresolved. The V gene lost 10 bases and the J gene lost 0 bases, with 6 bases spanning the gap. This CDR3 has 11 amino acids. CDR1 is ENHRY, CDR2 SYGVKD, per germline. The CDR3 DNA is TGTGCCACTCTAAACCAAGAGACCCAGTACTTC. Protein: CATLNQETQYF.

This clonotype was counted at least ten times. The chain couples TRBV9 to TRBJ2-4; the D is unclear. In germline, CDR1 is SGDLS, CDR2 YYNGEE. The CDR3 is made up of 15 amino acids. V was pared by 0 bases and J by 8 bases, with 15 bases between. The CDR3 region has the DNA TGTGCCAGCAGCGTAGGCCTTCAGATGGGTGACATTCAGTACTTC. Its translation: CASSVGLQMGDIQYF.

In its sample, this clonotype was seen many times. This chain connects TRBV18 to TRBJ2-7; TRBD1 is a possible D gene (6 bases). From germline, CDR1 is KGHSH and CDR2 LQKENI. The CDR3 is 14 residues long. Trimming took 2 bases from V and 4 from J, leaving 12 bases between them. The CDR3 protein is CASSPRDTAYEQYF. CDR3 bases: TGTGCCAGCTCACCAAGGGACACCGCGTACGAGCAGTACTTC.

There are a few counts of this clonotype. The chain recombines TRBV7-2 with TRBJ1-2, with 9 bases fitting TRBD1. The V gene's germline CDR1 is SGHTA and CDR2 FQGNSA. V dropped 5 bases and J dropped 10; count of bases not matched to a gene: 8. The CDR3 covers 13 residues. The CDR3, as DNA: TGTGCCAGCAGCCGCCTCCGGGACAGGGACTACACCTTC. This gives the protein CASSRLRDRDYTF.

This clonotype was seen repeatedly, ten times or more. This CDR3 is CASSSGRGTEAFF. As DNA, the CDR3 is TGTGCCAGCAGCTCGGGCCGGGGCACTGAAGCTTTCTTT. The chain carries TRBV7-2 and TRBJ1-1; D gene ambiguous. The CDR3 runs 13 residues. Germline V CDR1 and CDR2: SGHTA, FQGNSA. V was shortened by 4 bases and J by 4 bases, with 10 bases between the two germline ends.

The chain uses TRBV27 and TRBJ2-5; 8 bases align to TRBD2. Germline loops: CDR1 MNHEY, CDR2 SMNVEV (reference sequence). The V segment lost 4 bases and the J segment 11 bases; nucleotides outside the gene matches: 18. The CDR3 totals 16 residues. CDR3 DNA sequence: TGTGCCAGCAGTTCCACCGGTAGCGGGAAACTTGGTGGGCAGTACTTC. Translating it yields CASSSTGSGKLGGQYF.

The gene calls are TRBV28 and TRBJ2-3, with D possibly being TRBD2 (6 bases). The CDR3 spans 13 residues. V shed 5 bases and J shed 10 bases, with 16 bases lying between them. Germline V CDR1 and CDR2: MDHEN, SYDVKM. CDR3 nucleotide sequence: TGTGCCAGCAGTCTCGCCCCGAGGGAGGCGCAGTATTTT. Its translation is CASSLAPREAQYF.